Each of the 10 T cell receptor beta chains below was sequenced from the same sample in a study of OX40 agonist ivuxolimab in advanced cancers. Using immunoSEQ multiplex PCR, the repertoire was profiled, and TCRdb retains in-frame clones only, with some absent. The data hold around 23,000 clones, with approximately 88% observed a single time. The source was CD4+ or CD8+ T cells sorted from blood, collected in a trial of the OX40 agonist ivuxolimab. These receptors came from an adult with an advanced solid tumor such as melanoma, head and neck, liver or kidney cancer.

The V call is TRBV9, the J call TRBJ2-7, with D possibly matching TRBD1 (6 bases). The CDR3 runs to 13 residues. Germline-derived CDR1 and CDR2 are SGDLS and YYNGEE. Between the trimmed V and J ends, which lost 4 bases and 6 bases, there was a span of 14 bases. The CDR3: CASSPTGSREQYF. The CDR3 nucleotides read TGTGCCAGCAGCCCCACAGGGTCCCGCGAGCAGTACTTC.

The chain links TRBV30 to TRBJ1-1; no definite D call. V was trimmed by 0 bases and J by 1 base, leaving 6 bases between them. The V gene's germline CDR1 is GTSNPN and CDR2 SVGIG (reference sequence). The CDR3 covers 13 residues. This CDR3 reads CAWSVLGNTEAFF. The CDR3 nucleotides read TGTGCCTGGAGTGTTCTGGGGAACACTGAAGCTTTCTTT.

This rearrangement joins TRBV4-1 to TRBJ2-7; possible D gene TRBD2, 6 bases. This CDR3 is built from 15 residues. The germline CDR1 and CDR2 sequences are MGHRA and YSYEKL. Trimming left V 1 base short and J 3 bases short, with 13 bases between. CDR3 protein: CASSQVLGTGYEQYF. The CDR3 region has the DNA TGCGCCAGCAGCCAAGTTCTTGGGACTGGCTACGAGCAGTACTTC.

This chain uses TRBV4-1 with TRBJ2-7; TRBD2 matches at 11 bases. Trimming removed 4 bases from V and 2 bases from J; junction bases left unmatched: 7. The CDR3 loop spans 16 amino acids. The germline V gene has CDR1 MGHRA and CDR2 YSYEKL. Here the CDR3 reads CASSLYLAGGPYEQYF. CDR3 in DNA: TGCGCCAGCAGCCTGTATCTAGCGGGAGGCCCCTACGAGCAGTACTTC.

The V gene is TRBV5-1, the J gene TRBJ2-7; no reliable D call. The CDR3 length is 12 residues. The ends were cut back, 0 bases at V and 4 bases at J, with 5 bases in the middle. Germline CDR1 reads SGHRS; CDR2 reads YFSETQ. The CDR3 coding sequence is TGCGCCAGCAGCTTGGGGGGTTACGAGCAGTACTTC. Protein: CASSLGGYEQYF.

The chain has TRBV5-6 and TRBJ2-1, with 10 bases aligning to TRBD2. V trimming: 0 bases; J trimming: 8 bases; junction bases outside the gene matches: 14. The CDR3 extends over 18 amino acids. Germline-derived CDR1 and CDR2 are SGHDT and YYEEEE. In nucleotides, the CDR3 is TGTGCCAGCAGCTTGGCAGCTAGCGGGAGACCTGTCCCATATGAGCAGTTCTTC. Residues: CASSLAASGRPVPYEQFF.

The genes are TRBV4-1 and TRBJ2-7; TRBD2 matches 7 bases. From germline, CDR1 is MGHRA and CDR2 YSYEKL. The CDR3 consists of 15 residues. J was trimmed by 3 bases and V by 0 bases; bases with no gene match: 5. Written as DNA, the CDR3 is TGCGCCAGCAGCCAAGACTCGCGGGGGAACTACGAGCAGTACTTC. Translating gives CASSQDSRGNYEQYF.

Comment on this clone: Other DNA sequences in the sample encode the same CDR3. The chain uses TRBV5-6 and TRBJ1-4; D gene unclear. V lost 2 bases, J lost 4 bases, and 9 bases lay in between. Germline CDR1 is SGHDT and CDR2 is YYEEEE. This CDR3 spans 14 amino acids. The CDR3 is CASSLGQLNEKLFF. In DNA, the CDR3 is TGTGCCAGCAGCTTAGGGCAGCTTAATGAAAAACTGTTTTTT.

This clone was picked up a small number of times. The chain joins TRBV6-1 to TRBJ2-2; TRBD2 agrees at 7 bases. V was clipped by 4 bases and J by 6 bases; unmatched bases: 5. The CDR3 is 14 amino acids. Germline V gene lookup returns CDR1 MNHNS and CDR2 SASEGT. The CDR3 bases are TGTGCCAGCAGTGCGGGGGGTGAGTCCGGGGAGCTGTTTTTT. Translated, it gives CASSAGGESGELFF.

This clone was observed once. This chain joins TRBV6-6 and TRBJ2-3; 11 bases are shared with TRBD2. Germline V gene data show CDR1 as MNHNY and CDR2 as SVGAGI (reference sequence). J was trimmed by 0 bases and V by 5 bases; bases with no gene match: 4. The CDR3 contains 16 residues. The CDR3 bases are TGTGCCAGCAGTCCACGACTAGCGGGGAGCACAGATACGCAGTATTTT. It yields the protein CASSPRLAGSTDTQYF.